This paragraph reports one T cell receptor (beta chain). Its target antigen remains unknown. Base qualities are not at hand, and no much larger clone is one base apart. The immunoSEQ Assay, a bias-controlled multiplex PCR, was used to amplify TCRbeta CDR3 regions from genomic DNA. The study's own analysis went as follows. Within the assay, amplification of reference gene primers was used to estimate how many nucleated cells each sample contained. To quantify the absolute abundance of each unique TCRbeta CDR3 rearrangement, sequence reads were collapsed and filtered. For each sample, productive Simpson clonality was calculated by taking the square root of Simpson's diversity index across productive rearrangements. The immuneACCESS repertoire file appears here via TCRdb, limited to in-frame rearrangements. These files lack a portion of the clones; in checked studies, under half of the deficit traces to unresolved V genes, and the cause of the others is not known. V, J and clone size are those of that table, while D and trimming were read from the DNA. Within this sample are over 95,000 clones, with approximately 91% of them counted one time only. The ten biggest clones cover less than 8.5% of the sample.

The CDR3 starts with the cysteine, ends with the phenylalanine, and has 16 residues. Only the CDR3 DNA is retained, 48 bases long and in frame from the first base. The germline V gene encodes CDR1 SNHLY and CDR2 FYNNEI. Compared with germline, V lacks 5 bases and J lacks 4 bases; bases without a gene match: 9. These data belong to a study of blood T cell repertoires in COVID-19 (dated by TCRdb to about 2020). At the level of the whole study: Collaborator samples came from the United States, Italy and Spain and covered acute and convalescent phases of COVID-19. The dataset comprised deeply sampled blood TCRbeta repertoires from subjects exposed to, actively infected with, or recovered from COVID-19. Where available, HLA class I and class II types were obtained from metadata supplied by the sample provider rather than from assay-based typing. The sample metadata nearly always contained a de-identified subject ID, COVID-19 status, age in years and sex. A freely available public database, intended as a resource for researchers studying the immune response to SARS-CoV-2, is where the repertoires were released. The samples were drawn from the first 160 participants of the ongoing ImmuneRACE study and from 1,254 subjects provided by 6 global collaborators. The material from the prospective study consisted of cDNA or gDNA derived from T cells, B-cell-depleted T cells, or PBMCs.

Here is what the overall study found, with its caveats: The quantity of clinical and demographic metadata differed by source and by participant and was supplied without curation.

Samples from volunteer blood donors who had recovered from COVID-19 were contributed by a second Seattle source. Collaborating institutions collected whole blood in K2EDTA tubes following their own protocols. For TCRbeta analysis, collaborators shipped samples as frozen whole blood, isolated PBMCs, or DNA extracted from either of those sample types. The sequence is built from TRBV2 and TRBJ2-2, with 8 bases matching TRBD2. This clonotype was sampled from a woman in her 70s who had recovered from COVID-19. Sequencing was performed on peripheral blood. The sequenced DNA: TGTGCCAGCAGTCCCTACCTAGCGGGCTCCACCGGGGAGCTGTTTTTT. Translation gives CASSPYLAGSTGELFF.